This T cell receptor beta chain was retrieved from a study of shared clonotypes between healthy human individuals. Study-wide points: Sampling included only blood; tissue repertoires likely differ.

Sorted subsets were amplified in replicate PCRs using approximately 0.2 ug DNA, some 31,000 T cell genomes. Using immunoSEQ multiplex PCR, the repertoire was profiled, and TCRdb retains in-frame clones only, with some absent. Among roughly 2.5 million clones listed, around 94% were seen once. This clone was counted a single time. As yet, its antigen is unknown. The V gene lost 6 bases and the J gene lost 4 bases, with 15 bases spanning the gap. The CDR3 consists of 14 residues. CDR1 MNHEY and CDR2 SVGAGI come from the germline V gene. The source of this sequence is a man aged 18 to 30 in good health. The sequencing input was naive CD4+ T cells sorted from blood. Subset here: CD45RA+ positively selected. The chain carries TRBV6-5 and TRBJ2-5; the D gene is possibly TRBD1 (6 bases). The chain's CDR3 is CASSRRGLGETQYF. CDR3 DNA sequence: TGTGCCAGCAGCCGCAGGGGTCTGGGAGAGACCCAGTACTTC.